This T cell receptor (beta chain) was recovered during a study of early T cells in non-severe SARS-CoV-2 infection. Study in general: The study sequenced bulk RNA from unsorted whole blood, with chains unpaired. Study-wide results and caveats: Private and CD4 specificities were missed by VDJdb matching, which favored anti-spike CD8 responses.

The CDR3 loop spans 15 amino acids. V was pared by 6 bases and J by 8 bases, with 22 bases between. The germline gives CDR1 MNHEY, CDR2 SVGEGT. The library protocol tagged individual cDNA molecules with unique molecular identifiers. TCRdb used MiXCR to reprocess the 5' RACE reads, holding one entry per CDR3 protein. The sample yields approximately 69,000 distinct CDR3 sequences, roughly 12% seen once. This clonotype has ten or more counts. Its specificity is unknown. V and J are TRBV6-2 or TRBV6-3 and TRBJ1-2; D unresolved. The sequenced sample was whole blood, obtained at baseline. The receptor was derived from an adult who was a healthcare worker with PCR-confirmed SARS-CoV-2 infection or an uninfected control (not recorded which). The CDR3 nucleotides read TGTGCCAGCAGCTTAAAGGTTCCGGGATCAACGGGCTACACCTTC. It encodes CASSLKVPGSTGYTF.